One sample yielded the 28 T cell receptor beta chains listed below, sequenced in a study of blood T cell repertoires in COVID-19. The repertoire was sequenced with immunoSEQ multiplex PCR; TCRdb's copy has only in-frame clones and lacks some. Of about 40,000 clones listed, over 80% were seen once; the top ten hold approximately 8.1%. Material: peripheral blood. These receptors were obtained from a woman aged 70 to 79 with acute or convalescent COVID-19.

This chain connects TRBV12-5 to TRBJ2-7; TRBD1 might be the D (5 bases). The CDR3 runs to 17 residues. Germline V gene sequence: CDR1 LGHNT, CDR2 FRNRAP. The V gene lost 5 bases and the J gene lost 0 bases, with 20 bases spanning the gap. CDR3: CASGVPKRQLPSYEQYV. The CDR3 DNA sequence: TGTGCTAGTGGTGTCCCCAAACGACAGCTTCCCTCCTACGAGCAGTACGTC.

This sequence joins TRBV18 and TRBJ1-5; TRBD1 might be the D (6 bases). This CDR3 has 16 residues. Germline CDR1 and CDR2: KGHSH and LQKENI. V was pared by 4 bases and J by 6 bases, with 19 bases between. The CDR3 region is CASSQGQWASGQPQHF. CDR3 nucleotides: TGTGCCAGCTCACAAGGACAGTGGGCGTCAGGTCAGCCCCAGCATTTT.

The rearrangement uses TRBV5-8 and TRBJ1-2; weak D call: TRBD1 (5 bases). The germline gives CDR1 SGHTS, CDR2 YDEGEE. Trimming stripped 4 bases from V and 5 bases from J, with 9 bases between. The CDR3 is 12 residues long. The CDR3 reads CASSPGGYGYTF. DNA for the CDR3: TGTGCCAGCAGCCCCGGGGGTTATGGCTACACCTTC.

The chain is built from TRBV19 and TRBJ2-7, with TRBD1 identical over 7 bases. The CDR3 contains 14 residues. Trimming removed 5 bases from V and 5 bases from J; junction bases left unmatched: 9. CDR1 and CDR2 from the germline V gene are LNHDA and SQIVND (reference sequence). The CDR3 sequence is CASSPRQGFDEQYV. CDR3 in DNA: TGTGCCAGTAGTCCACGACAGGGATTCGACGAGCAGTACGTC.

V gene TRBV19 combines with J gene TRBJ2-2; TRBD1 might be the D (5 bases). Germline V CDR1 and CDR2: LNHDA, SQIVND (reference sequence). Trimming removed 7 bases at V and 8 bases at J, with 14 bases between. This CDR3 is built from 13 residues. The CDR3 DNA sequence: TGTGCCAGTAATAATCAGGGAACAGGGGAGCTGTTTTTT. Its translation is CASNNQGTGELFF.

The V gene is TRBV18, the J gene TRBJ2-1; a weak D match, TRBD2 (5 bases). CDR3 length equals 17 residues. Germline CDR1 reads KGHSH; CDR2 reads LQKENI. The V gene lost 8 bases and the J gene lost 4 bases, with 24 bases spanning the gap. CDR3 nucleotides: TGTGCCAGCGTCCCACCAGGTTCGTTGGAGGCATACAATGAGCAGTTCTTC. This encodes CASVPPGSLEAYNEQFF.

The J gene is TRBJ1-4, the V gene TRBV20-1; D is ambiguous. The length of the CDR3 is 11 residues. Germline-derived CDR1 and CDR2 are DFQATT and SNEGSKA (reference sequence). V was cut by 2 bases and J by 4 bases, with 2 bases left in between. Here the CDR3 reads CSARYNEKLFF. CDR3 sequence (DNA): TGCAGTGCTAGATATAATGAAAAACTGTTTTTT.

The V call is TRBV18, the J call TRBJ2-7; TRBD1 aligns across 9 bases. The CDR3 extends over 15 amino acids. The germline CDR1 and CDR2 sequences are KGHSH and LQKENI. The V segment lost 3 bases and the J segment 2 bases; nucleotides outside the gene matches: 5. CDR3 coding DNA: TGTGCCAGCTCACCGCTTGGACAGGGGCCCTACGAGCAGTACGTC. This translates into CASSPLGQGPYEQYV.

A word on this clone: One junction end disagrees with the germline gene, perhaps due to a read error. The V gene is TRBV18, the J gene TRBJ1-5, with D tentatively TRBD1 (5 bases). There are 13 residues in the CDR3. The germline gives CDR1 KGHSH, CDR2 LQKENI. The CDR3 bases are TGTGCCAGCTCAGAAACGACAGATCAGTCCCAGCATTTT. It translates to CASSETTDQSQHF.

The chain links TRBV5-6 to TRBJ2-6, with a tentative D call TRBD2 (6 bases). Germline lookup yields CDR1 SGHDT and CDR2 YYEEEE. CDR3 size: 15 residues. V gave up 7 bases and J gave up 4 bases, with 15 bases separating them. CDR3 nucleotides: TGTGCCAGCGGGACTCTAGGCGGGGGGGCCAACGTCCTGACTTTC. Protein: CASGTLGGGANVLTF. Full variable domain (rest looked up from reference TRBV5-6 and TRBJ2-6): DAGVTQSPTHLIKTRGQQVTLRCSPKSGHDTVSWYQQALGQGPQFIFQYYEEEERQRGNFPDRFSGHQFPNYSSELNVNALLLGDSALYLCASGTLGGGANVLTFGAGSRLTVL.

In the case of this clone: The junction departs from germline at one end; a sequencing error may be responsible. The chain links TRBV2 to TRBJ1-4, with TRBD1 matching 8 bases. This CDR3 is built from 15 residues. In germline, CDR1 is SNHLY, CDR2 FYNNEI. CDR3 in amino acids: CASTEESGGVEKLFF. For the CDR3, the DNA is TGTGCCAGCACTGAAGAATCAGGGGGCGTTGAAAAACTGTTTTTT.

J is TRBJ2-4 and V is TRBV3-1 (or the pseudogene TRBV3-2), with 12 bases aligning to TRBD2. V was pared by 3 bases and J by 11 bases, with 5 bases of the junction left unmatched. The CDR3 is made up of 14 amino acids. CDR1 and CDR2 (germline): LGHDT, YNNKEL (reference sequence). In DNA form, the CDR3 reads TGTGCCAGCAGCCAGATGACTAGCGGGGGATTTCAGTACTTC. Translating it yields CASSQMTSGGFQYF.

CDR3: CASTPSGTGTQYF. CDR3 nucleotides: TGTGCCAGTACCCCGAGCGGGACGGGTACGCAGTATTTT. The chain has TRBV19 and TRBJ2-3, with TRBD2 matching over 7 bases. Germline loops: CDR1 LNHDA, CDR2 SQIVND (reference sequence). This CDR3 has 13 amino acids. Trimming at V came to 7 bases and at J to 8 bases, leaving 9 bases not matched to a gene.

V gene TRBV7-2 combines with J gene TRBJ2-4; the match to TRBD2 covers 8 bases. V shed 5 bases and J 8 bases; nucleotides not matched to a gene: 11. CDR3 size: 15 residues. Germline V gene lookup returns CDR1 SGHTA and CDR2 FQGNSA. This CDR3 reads CASSGTGGEGDIQYF. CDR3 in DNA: TGTGCCAGCAGCGGGACGGGGGGGGAAGGAGACATTCAGTACTTC.

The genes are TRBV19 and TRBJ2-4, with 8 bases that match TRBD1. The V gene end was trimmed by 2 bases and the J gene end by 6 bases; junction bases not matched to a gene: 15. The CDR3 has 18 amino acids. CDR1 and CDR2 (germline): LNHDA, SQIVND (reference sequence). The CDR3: CASSISRQWTGLGNIQYF. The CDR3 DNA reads TGTGCCAGTAGTATATCCCGCCAATGGACAGGGCTGGGAAACATTCAGTACTTC.

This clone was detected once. This CDR3 reads CASTRQGGDNQPQHF. The DNA for the CDR3 is TGTGCCAGCACCAGACAGGGGGGGGACAATCAGCCCCAGCATTTT. The chain joins TRBV6-5 to TRBJ1-5; TRBD1 matches 9 bases. The ends lost 7 bases at V and 3 bases at J; junction bases unmatched: 7. Germline CDR1 is MNHEY and CDR2 is SVGAGI. The CDR3 length is 15 residues.

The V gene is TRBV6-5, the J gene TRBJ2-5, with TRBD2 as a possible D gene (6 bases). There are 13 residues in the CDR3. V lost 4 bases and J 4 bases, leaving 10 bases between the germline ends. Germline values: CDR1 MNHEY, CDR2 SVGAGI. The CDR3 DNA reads TGTGCCAGCAGTTGGCGGGGCACAGAGACCCAGTACTTC. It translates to CASSWRGTETQYF.

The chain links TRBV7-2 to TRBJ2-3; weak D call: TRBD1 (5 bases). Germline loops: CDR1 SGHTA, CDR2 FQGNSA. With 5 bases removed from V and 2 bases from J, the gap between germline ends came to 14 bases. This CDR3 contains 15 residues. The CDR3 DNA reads TGTGCCAGCAGCCCCTATGGGGCTGTCACAGATACGCAGTATTTT. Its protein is CASSPYGAVTDTQYF.

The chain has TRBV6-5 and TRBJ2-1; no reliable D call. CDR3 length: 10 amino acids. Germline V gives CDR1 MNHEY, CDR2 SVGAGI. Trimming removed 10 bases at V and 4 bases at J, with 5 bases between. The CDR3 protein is CATFYNEQFF. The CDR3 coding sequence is TGTGCCACCTTTTACAATGAGCAGTTCTTC.

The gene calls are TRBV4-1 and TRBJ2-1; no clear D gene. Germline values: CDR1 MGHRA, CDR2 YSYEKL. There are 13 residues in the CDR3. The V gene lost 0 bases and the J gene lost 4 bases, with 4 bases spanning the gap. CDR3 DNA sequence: TGCGCCAGCAGCCAAGAATCATACAATGAGCAGTTCTTC. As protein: CASSQESYNEQFF.

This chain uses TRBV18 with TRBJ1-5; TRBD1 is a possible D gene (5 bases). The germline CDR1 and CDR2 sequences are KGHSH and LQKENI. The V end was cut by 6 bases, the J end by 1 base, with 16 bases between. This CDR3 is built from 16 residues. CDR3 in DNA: TGTGCCAGCTCGCAATCACAGGTCTTGAGCAATCAGCCCCAGCATTTT. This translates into CASSQSQVLSNQPQHF.

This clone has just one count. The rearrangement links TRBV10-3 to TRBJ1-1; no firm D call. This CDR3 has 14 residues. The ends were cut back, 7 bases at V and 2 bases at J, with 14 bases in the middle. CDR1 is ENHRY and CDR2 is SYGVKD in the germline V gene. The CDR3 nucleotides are TGTGCCATCACGGCGGATGGTCTCAACACTGAAGCTTTCTTT. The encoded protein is CAITADGLNTEAFF.

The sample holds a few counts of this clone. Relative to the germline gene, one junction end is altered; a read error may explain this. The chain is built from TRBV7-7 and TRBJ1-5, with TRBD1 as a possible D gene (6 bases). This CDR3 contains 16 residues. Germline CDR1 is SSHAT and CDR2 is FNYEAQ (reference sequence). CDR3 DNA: TGTGCTAGCAGCTTATCGGTCAGGGGAGTCAATCAGCCCCAGCATTTT. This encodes CASSLSVRGVNQPQHF.

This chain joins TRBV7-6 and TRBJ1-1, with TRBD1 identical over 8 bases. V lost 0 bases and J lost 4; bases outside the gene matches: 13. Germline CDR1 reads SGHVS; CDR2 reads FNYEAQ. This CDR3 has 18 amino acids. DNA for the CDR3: TGTGCCAGCAGCTTAGCTCCAACAGGGGGGACCTTGAGCACTGAAGCTTTCTTT. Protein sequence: CASSLAPTGGTLSTEAFF.

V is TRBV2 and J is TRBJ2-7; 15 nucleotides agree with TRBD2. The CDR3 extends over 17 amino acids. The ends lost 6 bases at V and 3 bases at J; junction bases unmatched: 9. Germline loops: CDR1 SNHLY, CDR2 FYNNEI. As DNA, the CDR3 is TGTGCCAGCAGGGGACTAGCGGGAGGTCCTATGGGCTACGAGCAGTACGTC. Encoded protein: CASRGLAGGPMGYEQYV.

This CDR3 is CASSLDVSGYTF. The CDR3 DNA reads as TGTGCCAGCAGCTTGGATGTATCTGGCTACACCTTC. The chain joins TRBV5-4 to TRBJ1-2; D uncertain. In germline, CDR1 is SGHNT, CDR2 YYREEE (reference sequence). The ends were cut back, 0 bases at V and 7 bases at J, with 7 bases in the middle. This CDR3 contains 12 residues.

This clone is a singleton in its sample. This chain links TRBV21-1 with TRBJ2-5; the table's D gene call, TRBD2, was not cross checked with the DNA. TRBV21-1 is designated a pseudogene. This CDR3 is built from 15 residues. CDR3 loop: CASSKATGRGETQYF. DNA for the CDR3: TGTGCCAGCAGCAAAGCAACGGGAAGAGGAGAGACCCAGTACTTC.

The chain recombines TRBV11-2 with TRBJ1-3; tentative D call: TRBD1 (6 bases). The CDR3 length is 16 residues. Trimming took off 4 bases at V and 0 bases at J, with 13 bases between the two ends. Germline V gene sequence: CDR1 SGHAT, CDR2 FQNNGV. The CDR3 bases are TGTGCCAGCAGCTCGGGGGGGGCGGTCTCTGGAAACACCATATATTTT. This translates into CASSSGGAVSGNTIYF.